The 17 T cell receptor beta chains in this list originate from one sample, sequenced in a study of cytomegalovirus exposure and HLA in healthy donors (dated by TCRdb to 2016 to 2017). Receptors were amplified or captured by the immunoSEQ multiplex PCR assay. For the multiplex PCR, a mixture combining 60 forward primers for TCR Vbeta segments and 13 reverse primers for TCR Jbeta segments was used. TCRdb carries this immuneACCESS record with in-frame sequences only. Its versions omit some clonotypes, under half of them owing to an unresolved V gene in the studies checked, with the rest unexplained. This sample gives about 150,000 clones in total; roughly three quarters of them show up just once. Together, the top ten hold less than 15% of the sample. Sequencing was performed on PBMCs. The receptors here all came from a woman aged 45 to 65 in good health and CMV-seropositive.

The V and J genes are TRBV6-1 and TRBJ1-5, with D maybe TRBD1 (5 bases). V was shortened by 6 bases and J by 8 bases, with 17 bases between the two germline ends. The CDR3 sequence is 14 residues long. Germline V gives CDR1 MNHNS, CDR2 SASEGT. CDR3 nucleotides: TGTGCCAGCAGGGGGGGACCGGTAGCGAAGCCCCAGCATTTT. Translated: CASRGGPVAKPQHF.

The V gene is TRBV27, the J gene TRBJ2-5; D uncertain. The germline CDR1 and CDR2 sequences are MNHEY and SMNVEV (reference sequence). Trimming removed 6 bases at V and 5 bases at J, with 13 bases between. CDR3 size: 13 residues. The CDR3 loop is CASSRVPWETQYF. The CDR3 nucleotides read TGTGCCAGCAGCCGGGTTCCATGGGAGACCCAGTACTTC.

This rearrangement joins TRBV5-8 to TRBJ2-5, with D perhaps TRBD2 (6 bases). The V end was cut by 1 base, the J end by 9 bases, with 13 bases between. In germline, CDR1 is SGHTS, CDR2 YDEGEE. The CDR3 runs 13 residues. The CDR3 bases are TGTGCCAGCAGCTTGAGAGAGGCGGGGCCCCAGTACTTC. Translated: CASSLREAGPQYF.

The sample holds a few counts of this clone. This chain uses TRBV28 with TRBJ1-6; TRBD1 agrees at 7 bases. Germline V gene data show CDR1 as MDHEN and CDR2 as SYDVKM. This CDR3 is 14 amino acids long. V trimming: 4 bases; J trimming: 8 bases; junction bases outside the gene matches: 5. CDR3 residues: CASSSGTAYSPLHF. CDR3 nucleotide sequence: TGTGCCAGCAGTTCCGGGACAGCATATTCACCCCTCCACTTT.

The chain carries TRBV27 and TRBJ2-7; TRBD1 matches at 7 bases. This CDR3 is built from 14 residues. V trimming: 4 bases; J trimming: 5 bases; junction bases outside the gene matches: 8. Germline assignment: CDR1 MNHEY and CDR2 SMNVEV (reference sequence). The CDR3 DNA reads as TGTGCCAGCAGTTACCAGACAGGGCTCAACGAGCAGTACTTC. It yields the protein CASSYQTGLNEQYF.

Only one count was recorded for this clone. The chain employs TRBV7-3 and TRBJ1-3; maybe TRBD1 (6 bases). Germline lookup yields CDR1 SGHTA and CDR2 FQGTGA. This CDR3 comprises 15 residues. Trimming left V 6 bases short and J 1 base short, with 13 bases between. For the CDR3, the DNA is TGTGCCAGCAGTTCTGAAGGGGGTTCTGGAAACACCATATATTTT. Residues: CASSSEGGSGNTIYF.

The rearrangement uses TRBV4-1 and TRBJ1-6; no reliable D call. V was pared by 0 bases and J by 12 bases, with 9 bases between. Germline CDR1 MGHRA, CDR2 YSYEKL. This CDR3 spans 13 amino acids. CDR3: CASSQESGRPLHF. In DNA, the CDR3 is TGCGCCAGCAGCCAAGAAAGCGGTAGACCCCTCCACTTT.

V gene TRBV30 combines with J gene TRBJ2-3, with 10 positions matching TRBD2. Per the germline V gene, CDR1 is GTSNPN and CDR2 is SVGIG (reference sequence). With 8 bases clipped from V and 5 bases from J, the junction kept 10 bases outside the gene matches. The CDR3 loop spans 14 amino acids. CDR3 residues: CAGTSGGVRDTQYF. Written as DNA, the CDR3 is TGTGCCGGAACAAGCGGGGGGGTTAGAGATACGCAGTATTTT.

The V call is TRBV5-5, the J call TRBJ2-7; 7 nucleotides match TRBD1. J gave up 1 base and V 0 bases, and 1 base lay outside the gene matches. The length of the CDR3 is 14 residues. CDR1 SGHKS and CDR2 YYEKEE come from the germline V gene (reference sequence). The CDR3 loop is CASSLGQGSYEQYF. The CDR3 nucleotides read TGTGCCAGCAGCTTGGGACAGGGTTCCTACGAGCAGTACTTC. The full variable domain, rest sourced from reference TRBV5-5 and TRBJ2-7, is DAGVTQSPTHLIKTRGQQVTLRCSPISGHKSVSWYQQVLGQGPQFIFQYYEKEERGRGNFPDRFSARQFPNYSSELNVNALLLGDSALYLCASSLGQGSYEQYFGPGTRLTVT.

V and J are TRBV6-1 and TRBJ1-4; no clear D. Germline CDR1 MNHNS, CDR2 SASEGT. Trimming shortened V by 6 bases and J by 8 bases, and 13 bases separated the two germline ends. The CDR3 is 13 amino acids. The chain's CDR3 is CASSGEGPEKLFF. The CDR3 DNA reads as TGTGCCAGCAGCGGCGAGGGCCCCGAAAAACTGTTTTTT.

This chain uses TRBV20-1 with TRBJ1-1; a weak D match, TRBD1 (5 bases). The CDR3 sequence is 11 residues long. CDR1 and CDR2 (germline): DFQATT, SNEGSKA (reference sequence). V was pared by 5 bases and J by 4 bases, with 8 bases between. CDR3 nucleotide sequence: TGCAGTGCTCCAGGGTTCACTGAAGCTTTCTTT. It codes for CSAPGFTEAFF.

The V call is TRBV4-1, the J call TRBJ1-4; D uncertain. The CDR3 extends over 14 amino acids. CDR1 is MGHRA, CDR2 YSYEKL, per germline. V shed 1 base and J shed 6 bases, with 9 bases lying between them. The CDR3 nucleotides are TGCGCCAGCAGCCAAGGAGGAAAGGATGAAAAACTGTTTTTT. Translating it yields CASSQGGKDEKLFF.

The chain carries TRBV19 and TRBJ2-1, with TRBD1 as a possible D gene (6 bases). The V gene lost 6 bases and the J gene lost 8 bases, with 23 bases spanning the gap. The CDR3 consists of 16 residues. Germline V gene lookup returns CDR1 LNHDA and CDR2 SQIVND (reference sequence). The CDR3 protein is CASRRTVLRGSDEQFF. The CDR3 DNA follows: TGTGCCAGTAGACGGACAGTTCTCCGGGGATCGGATGAGCAGTTCTTC.

The J gene is TRBJ1-5, the V gene TRBV7-8; 8 bases agree with TRBD1. Germline values: CDR1 SGHVS, CDR2 FQNEAQ. The CDR3 covers 16 residues. After removal of 6 bases from V and 2 bases from J, the junction contained 9 bases not matched to a gene. CDR3 coding DNA: TGTGCCAGCAGAGGAGACAGGGGTGCGGGCAATCAGCCCCAGCATTTT. As protein: CASRGDRGAGNQPQHF.

This chain links TRBV14 with TRBJ1-2; no clear D gene. The CDR3 has 13 residues. Germline CDR1 SGHDN, CDR2 FVKESK. Trimming removed 1 base at V and 5 bases at J, with 8 bases between. CDR3 nucleotide sequence: TGTGCCAGCAGCCAAGTTACCGGGTATGGCTACACCTTC. Protein sequence: CASSQVTGYGYTF.

The chain joins TRBV2 to TRBJ2-7, with D tentatively TRBD1 (6 bases). V shed 3 bases and J shed 3 bases, with 15 bases lying between them. The CDR3 extends over 15 amino acids. Germline lookup yields CDR1 SNHLY and CDR2 FYNNEI. The CDR3 here is CASSEGNRAIYEQYF. As DNA, the CDR3 is TGTGCCAGCAGTGAGGGGAACAGGGCTATCTACGAGCAGTACTTC.

The rearrangement links TRBV9 to TRBJ2-3, with D perhaps TRBD2 (6 bases). V was clipped by 2 bases and J by 0 bases, with 10 bases between them. The length of the CDR3 is 15 residues. Germline CDR1 and CDR2: SGDLS and YYNGEE. Written as DNA, the CDR3 is TGTGCCAGCAGCGTCTGGGGGGAGAGCACAGATACGCAGTATTTT. This encodes CASSVWGESTDTQYF.